This TCR beta chain was recorded in a study of T cell repertoires in cytomegalovirus infection. As for this clonotype: Its antigen is not identified.

Regarding the study as a whole: Within the response measured ex vivo, HLA-C-restricted CMV-specific TCR beta clonotypes were dominant.

TCRdb analysed the reads with MiXCR anew, one entry per CDR3 protein. The sample carries over 450,000 distinct CDR3 sequences, about 11% recorded once. This CDR3 has 15 residues. Trimming removed 0 bases from V and 0 bases from J; junction bases left unmatched: 1. CDR1 and CDR2 (germline): LGHDT, YNNKEL (reference sequence). This receptor was obtained from a human donor in good health (CMV status not recorded). Some clones in this sample may be carry-over from other donors' samples. The V call is TRBV3-1, the J call TRBJ1-1; TRBD1 matches at 7 bases. Sequencing input: PBMCs. Written as DNA, the CDR3 is TGTGCCAGCAGCCAAGACAGGGGGATGAACACTGAAGCTTTCTTT. Encoded protein: CASSQDRGMNTEAFF.